These 21 T cell receptor beta chains share one sample of origin, sequenced in a study of blood T cell repertoires in COVID-19. TCRdb's table, derived via immunoSEQ multiplex PCR, lists solely in-frame clones and lacks some. The table lists 150,000 to 200,000 clones, 70% to 85% of them singletons. The source material was peripheral blood. Receptors were obtained from a young woman with acute or convalescent COVID-19.

The chain has TRBV19 and TRBJ2-7; tentatively, D is TRBD2 (6 bases). Trimming pared 2 bases from V and 5 bases from J, leaving 13 bases between. The CDR3 sequence is 14 residues long. Germline V gene lookup returns CDR1 LNHDA and CDR2 SQIVND (reference sequence). CDR3 coding DNA: TGTGCCAGTAGTATAAGTAGCGGATGGGACGAGCAGTACTTC. This translates into CASSISSGWDEQYF. Full variable domain (missing parts from reference TRBV19 and TRBJ2-7): DGGITQSPKYLFRKEGQNVTLSCEQNLNHDAMYWYRQDPGQGLRLIYYSQIVNDFQKGDIAEGYSVSREKKESFPLTVTSAQKNPTAFYLCASSISSGWDEQYFGPGTRLTVT.

This clone was seen a handful of times. The gene calls are TRBV29-1 and TRBJ1-6; 7 nucleotides match TRBD1. In germline, CDR1 is SQVTM, CDR2 ANQGSEA. This CDR3 has 13 residues. The trim removed 6 bases at V and 6 bases at J, leaving 5 bases unmatched. The CDR3 loop reads CSVLTGSNSPLHF. CDR3 coding DNA: TGCAGCGTCTTGACAGGGAGTAATTCACCCCTCCACTTT.

The chain recombines TRBV5-1 with TRBJ1-2; possibly TRBD1 for D (6 bases). V was cut by 4 bases and J by 4 bases, with 11 bases left in between. The germline gives CDR1 SGHRS, CDR2 YFSETQ. The CDR3 is 13 amino acids. CDR3: CASSPQGRYGYTF. DNA of the CDR3: TGCGCCAGCAGCCCACAGGGCCGCTATGGCTACACCTTC. The full variable domain, completed using reference TRBV5-1 and TRBJ1-2, is KAGVTQTPRYLIKTRGQQVTLSCSPISGHRSVSWYQQTPGQGLQFLFEYFSETQRNKGNFPGRFSGRQFSNSRSEMNVSTLELGDSALYLCASSPQGRYGYTFGSGTRLTVV.

Only a few counts were recorded for this clone. V and J are TRBV12-2 and TRBJ1-2; the table's D call TRBD1 went unverified against the DNA. TRBV12-2 is a documented pseudogene. CDR3 length: 17 amino acids. The DNA for the CDR3 is TGTGCAAGTCGCCTACCGGGACACACGAGATACTCGTATGGCTACACCTTC. It is translated as CASRLPGHTRYSYGYTF.

The chain joins TRBV7-8 to TRBJ2-1; 11 bases agree with TRBD2. V gave up 5 bases and J gave up 5 bases; unmatched junction bases: 5. Germline V lookup: CDR1 SGHVS, CDR2 FQNEAQ. This CDR3 comprises 15 residues. The CDR3 DNA follows: TGTGCCAGCAGCCCGGGACTAGCGGTCGACAATGAGCAGTTCTTC. It yields the protein CASSPGLAVDNEQFF.

This clone was found once. The chain combines TRBV6-1 with TRBJ1-4; 11 nucleotides align to TRBD1. Per germline, CDR1 MNHNS and CDR2 SASEGT. Losses at the gene ends were 1 base for V and 0 bases for J; bases not matched to a gene: 4. CDR3 size: 18 residues. DNA for the CDR3: TGTGCCAGCAGTGAAGGGACAGGGGGCAGCCCAACTAATGAAAAACTGTTTTTT. Amino acids: CASSEGTGGSPTNEKLFF.

The chain uses TRBV30 and TRBJ1-2; D unresolved. Germline assignment: CDR1 GTSNPN and CDR2 SVGIG (reference sequence). This CDR3 has 11 amino acids. Trimming took 1 base from V and 8 from J, leaving 8 bases between them. CDR3 DNA sequence: TGTGCCTGGAGTGGACTGTCCGGCTACACCTTC. Translated, it gives CAWSGLSGYTF.

This sequence joins TRBV15 and TRBJ2-3; TRBD2 aligns across 10 bases. V gave up 3 bases and J gave up 6 bases; unmatched junction bases: 9. The CDR3 extends over 16 amino acids. Germline V gene lookup returns CDR1 LNHNV and CDR2 YYDKDF (reference sequence). The CDR3 loop reads CATSRASGSNGDTQYF. The CDR3 nucleotides read TGTGCCACCAGCAGGGCTAGCGGGAGTAACGGCGATACGCAGTATTTT.

The CDR3 DNA reads TGTGCCAGCAGCTTCGACAGGGAGACAGATACGCAGTATTTT. Residues: CASSFDRETDTQYF. The V gene is TRBV7-9, the J gene TRBJ2-3, with 7 bases matching TRBD1. The CDR3 length is 14 residues. Germline-derived CDR1 and CDR2 are SEHNR and FQNEAQ (reference sequence). The V segment lost 3 bases and the J segment 3 bases; nucleotides outside the gene matches: 3.

With respect to this clone: This CDR3 is also generated by other DNA sequences in the sample. V usage is TRBV19 and J usage is TRBJ1-5; TRBD1 is a possible D gene (5 bases). In germline, CDR1 is LNHDA, CDR2 SQIVND (reference sequence). Trimming removed 3 bases at V and 1 base at J, with 10 bases between. CDR3 length: 15 amino acids. Here the CDR3 DNA reads TGTGCCAGTAGTATCTTTAGGGGCAGCAATCAGCCCCAGCATTTT. It translates to CASSIFRGSNQPQHF.

The V and J genes are TRBV15 and TRBJ1-2; TRBD1 aligns across 8 bases. This CDR3 has 13 amino acids. Germline V gene data show CDR1 as LNHNV and CDR2 as YYDKDF (reference sequence). The V gene end was trimmed by 3 bases and the J gene end by 8 bases; junction bases not matched to a gene: 5. The CDR3: CATSSRTGTGYTF. CDR3 in DNA: TGTGCCACCAGCAGCCGGACAGGGACCGGCTACACCTTC.

This clone was detected only once. The chain couples TRBV5-6 to TRBJ1-5, with 10 positions matching TRBD1. The CDR3 runs to 15 residues. The V gene end was trimmed by 0 bases and the J gene end by 6 bases; junction bases not matched to a gene: 3. Germline V lookup: CDR1 SGHDT, CDR2 YYEEEE. As DNA, the CDR3 is TGTGCCAGCAGCTTGGGACAGGGGGCTACTCAGCCCCAGCATTTT. Its translation is CASSLGQGATQPQHF.

V usage is TRBV2 and J usage is TRBJ2-1; 8 bases agree with TRBD2. CDR1 is SNHLY, CDR2 FYNNEI, per germline. The length of the CDR3 is 13 residues. The ends lost 8 bases at V and 4 bases at J; junction bases unmatched: 4. The CDR3 protein is CASVSGGYNEQFF. CDR3 bases: TGTGCCAGCGTGAGCGGGGGTTACAATGAGCAGTTCTTC.

This rearrangement joins TRBV19 to TRBJ1-2; 7 nucleotides agree with TRBD1. Germline loops: CDR1 LNHDA, CDR2 SQIVND (reference sequence). The CDR3 has 15 residues. The ends lost 1 base at V and 1 base at J; junction bases unmatched: 3. The CDR3 coding sequence is TGTGCCAGTAGTATAGGCCGGGACAGTAACTATGGCTACACCTTC. Protein sequence: CASSIGRDSNYGYTF.

Notes on this clone: Other nucleotide sequences from this sample produce the same CDR3. The rearrangement joins TRBV29-1 to TRBJ1-2; unclear D gene. The CDR3 loop spans 10 amino acids. Trimming took off 6 bases at V and 4 bases at J, with 6 bases between the two ends. Germline V lookup: CDR1 SQVTM, CDR2 ANQGSEA. The CDR3 bases are TGCAGCGTGTACAGCTATGGCTACACCTTC. Its translation: CSVYSYGYTF.

The genes are TRBV14 and TRBJ2-6; a weak D match, TRBD1 (5 bases). CDR3 length: 19 amino acids. V was pared by 5 bases and J by 0 bases, with 20 bases between. The V gene's germline CDR1 is SGHDN and CDR2 FVKESK. DNA of the CDR3: TGTGCCAGCAGCTACCGGACACTCTCCACCAGCTCTGGGGCCAACGTCCTGACTTTC. Translated: CASSYRTLSTSSGANVLTF.

The genes are TRBV7-8 and TRBJ2-4; TRBD1 might be the D (6 bases). Deletions cut 3 bases from V and 4 bases from J, with 16 bases between. Germline V gene lookup returns CDR1 SGHVS and CDR2 FQNEAQ. The CDR3 spans 16 residues. CDR3 bases: TGTGCCAGCAGCTTGCTACCGGGACACATAAAAAACATTCAGTACTTC. Its protein is CASSLLPGHIKNIQYF.

This chain links TRBV19 with TRBJ2-5; 7 nucleotides match TRBD2. The germline V gene has CDR1 LNHDA and CDR2 SQIVND (reference sequence). The CDR3 extends over 15 amino acids. The J segment lost 6 bases and the V segment lost 5 bases, leaving 12 bases of the junction unmatched. CDR3 DNA: TGTGCCAGTAGTGTTGACAGCGCGGGGGTAAAGACCCAGTACTTC. Amino acid sequence: CASSVDSAGVKTQYF.

This clone was seen only a few times. The chain links TRBV7-9 to TRBJ1-4, with 8 bases lining up with TRBD1. The J segment lost 7 bases and the V segment lost 5 bases, leaving 6 bases of the junction unmatched. The CDR3 covers 14 residues. The germline CDR1 and CDR2 sequences are SEHNR and FQNEAQ (reference sequence). The CDR3 DNA reads TGTGCCAGCAGCCCCCGGACAGGGAGTGAAAAACTGTTTTTT. Translation gives CASSPRTGSEKLFF.

V usage is TRBV19 and J usage is TRBJ2-1; D remains ambiguous. V dropped 9 bases and J dropped 8 bases, with 11 bases sitting between them. Germline assignment: CDR1 LNHDA and CDR2 SQIVND (reference sequence). This CDR3 has 11 residues. The CDR3 loop is CASRVTDEQFF. The CDR3 DNA sequence: TGTGCCAGCAGAGTGACTGATGAGCAGTTCTTC.

Many counts were recorded for this clone. CDR3 sequence reads: CASSSGLAGGGETQYF. The CDR3 nucleotides are TGTGCCAGCAGCTCAGGACTAGCGGGGGGTGGGGAGACCCAGTACTTC. V usage is TRBV2 and J usage is TRBJ2-5, with 14 bases that match TRBD2. The CDR3 extends over 16 amino acids. Per germline, CDR1 SNHLY and CDR2 FYNNEI. V dropped 6 bases and J dropped 5; count of bases not matched to a gene: 8.